The clone carrying this T cell receptor beta chain was recorded a few times. The record originates from a study of blood T cell repertoires in COVID-19. Study-level background: Donors in the United States, Italy and Spain gave samples during acute or convalescent COVID-19.

Per the authors' pipeline: From reference gene primer amplification, estimates of nucleated cell counts were derived. Clones were read by immunoSEQ multiplex PCR, and TCRdb kept only the in-frame ones, dropping some. The V and J calls and clone size come from that table; D and trimming were worked out from the DNA. The sample shows over 200,000 clones, 80% of them seen only once. This CDR3 comprises 15 residues. Germline lookup yields CDR1 LNHDA and CDR2 SQIVND (reference sequence). V lost 6 bases, J lost 4 bases, and 18 bases lay in between. This receptor was identified in a human donor in a cohort sampled during active COVID-19. Sequences were obtained from peripheral blood. The chain combines TRBV19 with TRBJ1-2, with D perhaps matching TRBD1 (6 bases). As DNA, the CDR3 is TGTGCCAGTAGCCCCAGTGGGGGGGCCTCCTATGGCTACACCTTC. Translating gives CASSPSGGASYGYTF.